These T cell receptor beta chains were read from a single sample in a study of shared clonotypes between healthy human individuals. Profiling relied on immunoSEQ multiplex PCR, and the TCRdb table lists in-frame clones only, not all of them. The table includes a few hundred thousand clones, approximately 74% detected once. What was sequenced was memory CD4+ T cells sorted from blood. The receptor set was obtained from a young man in good health. CDR3s include the opening cysteine and the closing phenylalanine or tryptophan. The D gene is left open where the match is weak. Size is stated for part of the rows, as once, few or many counts, or as a class when the clone is expanded.

CDR3aa | CDR3nt | j_gene | v_gene | abundance | d_gene
CASSLRQSQETQYF | TGTGCCAGCAGCTTAAGGCAGAGCCAAGAGACCCAGTACTTC | TRBJ2-5 | TRBV7-8 | NA | NA
CASSPFSRQGYNEQFF | TGTGCCAGCAGCCCGTTCAGCCGCCAAGGTTACAATGAGCAGTTCTTC | TRBJ2-1 | TRBV13 | NA | NA
CASSSTSGTYEQYF | TGTGCCAGCAGCTCCACTAGCGGTACCTACGAGCAGTACTTC | TRBJ2-7 | TRBV11-2 | once | TRBD2
CASSSTETGTGKETQYF | TGTGCCAGCAGCTCAACTGAAACCGGGACAGGGAAAGAGACCCAGTACTTC | TRBJ2-5 | TRBV11-2 | few | TRBD1
CASSMGQGVSETQYF | TGTGCCAGTAGTATGGGACAGGGGGTTTCGGAGACCCAGTACTTC | TRBJ2-5 | TRBV19 | NA | TRBD1
CASSPVLGNIQYF | TGTGCCAGCAGCCCCGTTCTGGGAAACATTCAGTACTTC | TRBJ2-4 | TRBV11-2 | NA | NA
CSVVDSGRYEQYF | TGCAGCGTTGTTGACAGCGGGAGATACGAGCAGTACTTC | TRBJ2-7 | TRBV29-1 | NA | TRBD2
CASSPDYGANLYNEQFF | TGCGCCAGCAGCCCGGATTACGGGGCTAACCTCTACAATGAGCAGTTCTTC | TRBJ2-1 | TRBV4-3 | NA | NA
CASSRDGRTYEQYF | TGTGCCAGCAGTCGGGACGGAAGGACCTACGAGCAGTACTTC | TRBJ2-7 | TRBV6-1 | few | NA
CVRSRDCGANYGYTF | TGTGTCAGAAGCAGGGATTGTGGGGCCAACTATGGCTACACCTTC | TRBJ1-2 | TRBV7-5 | few | NA
CASVQGINEKLFF | TGTGCCAGTGTACAGGGGATTAATGAAAAACTGTTTTTT | TRBJ1-4 | TRBV19 | NA | TRBD1
CASSPTSGRASETQYF | TGTGCCAGCAGCCCGACTAGCGGGAGGGCCTCTGAGACCCAGTACTTC | TRBJ2-5 | TRBV28 | many | TRBD2
CASRGDRAGYTF | TGTGCCAGCAGAGGGGACAGGGCTGGGTACACCTTC | TRBJ1-2 | TRBV2 | NA | TRBD1
CASSPLAGVAKNIQYF | TGTGCCAGCAGCCCCCTAGCGGGAGTAGCCAAAAACATTCAGTACTTC | TRBJ2-4 | TRBV11-3 | NA | TRBD2
CASSVTRQAATQYF | TGTGCCAGCAGCGTAACAAGACAGGCGGCGACCCAGTACTTC | TRBJ2-5 | TRBV7-7 | NA | NA
CASSPTSGPTGELFF | TGCGCCAGCAGCCCTACCTCAGGGCCCACCGGGGAGCTGTTTTTT | TRBJ2-2 | TRBV5-1 | few | NA
CASSLGQGATTDTQYF | TGCGCCAGCAGCTTAGGACAGGGGGCAACCACAGATACGCAGTATTTT | TRBJ2-3 | TRBV5-1 | NA | TRBD1
CASSLRTNEKLFF | TGTGCCAGCAGTTTAAGGACTAATGAAAAACTGTTTTTT | TRBJ1-4 | TRBV27 | few | NA
CASSNRYRDNSYEQYF | TGTGCCAGCAGCAACAGGTACAGGGATAATTCCTACGAGCAGTACTTC | TRBJ2-7 | TRBV7-9 | NA | NA
CASSPSQSSYEQYF | TGTGCCAGCTCACCGTCACAGAGCTCCTACGAGCAGTACTTC | TRBJ2-7 | TRBV18 | NA | NA
CASSTRGPNYEQYF | TGTGCCAGCTCAACGCGGGGGCCCAACTACGAGCAGTACTTC | TRBJ2-7 | TRBV18 | many | NA
CASGEYGYTF | TGTGCCAGCGGCGAGTATGGCTACACCTTC | TRBJ1-2 | TRBV28 | NA | NA
CASSLTRDFSYEQYF | TGTGCCAGCAGCCTCACCCGGGACTTCTCCTACGAGCAGTACTTC | TRBJ2-7 | TRBV21-1 | NA | NA
CASSVGQGGWLETQYF | TGTGCCAGCAGCGTAGGGCAGGGAGGATGGTTGGAGACCCAGTACTTC | TRBJ2-5 | TRBV9 | once | NA
CASSLDSQETQYF | TGTGCCAGCAGCTTGGACAGCCAAGAGACCCAGTACTTC | TRBJ2-5 | TRBV7-8 | NA | NA
CASSPLYEQYF | TGTGCCAGCAGCCCCCTATACGAGCAGTACTTC | TRBJ2-7 | TRBV7-9 | NA | NA
CAISEPRTSGRDEQFF | TGTGCCATCAGTGAGCCCCGGACTAGCGGGAGAGATGAGCAGTTCTTC | TRBJ2-1 | TRBV10-3 | NA | TRBD2
CASSLNAGDYEQYF | TGTGCCAGCAGCTTGAACGCAGGGGACTACGAGCAGTACTTC | TRBJ2-7 | TRBV5-4 | NA | NA
CSVEGTSSTDTQYF | TGCAGCGTTGAGGGGACTAGCTCCACAGATACGCAGTATTTT | TRBJ2-3 | TRBV29-1 | once | TRBD2
CASSNPGQGKISNQPQHF | TGTGCCAGTAGCAACCCGGGACAGGGAAAGATAAGCAATCAGCCCCAGCATTTT | TRBJ1-5 | TRBV19 | many | TRBD1
CASSESARGSELFF | TGTGCCAGCAGTGAATCCGCCCGAGGGAGCGAACTGTTTTTT | TRBJ1-4 | TRBV2 | NA | NA
CAWSPGEGLGYTF | TGTGCCTGGAGTCCCGGGGAGGGGCTTGGCTACACCTTC | TRBJ1-2 | TRBV30 | once | NA
CASSVEGFGGNEQFF | TGTGCCAGCAGCGTAGAGGGTTTTGGGGGTAATGAGCAGTTCTTC | TRBJ2-1 | TRBV9 | NA | NA
CASSVAFGALTGELFF | TGTGCCAGCAGCGTAGCTTTTGGGGCCCTCACCGGGGAGCTGTTTTTT | TRBJ2-2 | TRBV9 | few | NA
CASSLRIGSRKETQYF | TGTGCCAGCAGCTTAAGGATAGGGTCGAGAAAAGAGACCCAGTACTTC | TRBJ2-5 | TRBV11-2 | NA | NA
CASRSGAGVSTNEKLFF | TGTGCCAGCAGATCCGGGGCGGGGGTATCAACTAATGAAAAACTGTTTTTT | TRBJ1-4 | TRBV7-2 | few | NA
CASSSLPGDSGANVLTF | TGTGCCAGCTCATCGTTACCGGGGGACTCTGGGGCCAACGTCCTGACTTTC | TRBJ2-6 | TRBV18 | NA | NA
CASSFSITTNEKLFF | TGCGCCAGCAGCTTCTCCATTACAACTAATGAAAAACTGTTTTTT | TRBJ1-4 | TRBV5-1 | NA | NA
CASDGKSSYNEQFF | TGTGCCAGCGACGGGAAGAGCTCCTACAATGAGCAGTTCTTC | TRBJ2-1 | TRBV5-6 | NA | NA
CASSSSWTSGNNEQFF | TGTGCCAGCAGCTCCTCATGGACTAGCGGGAACAATGAGCAGTTCTTC | TRBJ2-1 | TRBV11-2 | NA | TRBD2
CASGSSMSGKNTGELFF | TGTGCCAGCGGGTCCTCTATGAGCGGGAAGAACACCGGGGAGCTGTTTTTT | TRBJ2-2 | TRBV6-9 | NA | TRBD2
CASSISGSANTEAFF | TGTGCCAGTAGTATTTCCGGGAGTGCGAACACTGAAGCTTTCTTT | TRBJ1-1 | TRBV19 | NA | NA
CASSSGTRNQPQHF | TGTGCCAGCAGCTCGGGGACGCGCAATCAGCCCCAGCATTTT | TRBJ1-5 | TRBV11-2 | NA | NA
CASSETVNYGYTF | TGTGCCAGCAGCGAGACGGTGAACTATGGCTACACCTTC | TRBJ1-2 | TRBV7-9 | NA | NA
CASSSQGADTQYF | TGTGCCAGCAGTTCCCAGGGGGCTGATACGCAGTATTTT | TRBJ2-3 | TRBV6-6 | NA | TRBD1
CASSLLSGRVGELFF | TGTGCCAGCAGCTTGCTGTCAGGGAGGGTCGGGGAGCTGTTTTTT | TRBJ2-2 | TRBV5-8 | NA | TRBD2
CASSRDGPPKLAGGPRELFF | TGTGCCAGCAGCCGTGACGGACCTCCCAAGCTAGCGGGAGGGCCTCGGGAGCTGTTTTTT | TRBJ2-2 | TRBV5-5 | NA | TRBD2
CASSPFGGGGTDTQYF | TGTGCCAGCAGCCCGTTCGGGGGAGGTGGCACAGATACGCAGTATTTT | TRBJ2-3 | TRBV9 | NA | NA
CASSLKTGKDTQYF | TGCGCCAGCAGCTTGAAAACAGGGAAAGATACGCAGTATTTT | TRBJ2-3 | TRBV5-1 | NA | NA
CASSTYKGEQFF | TGTGCCAGTAGTACCTATAAGGGCGAGCAGTTCTTC | TRBJ2-1 | TRBV19 | NA | NA
CASSPSSGGGGQETQYF | TGTGCCAGCTCACCGTCTTCGGGCGGCGGGGGCCAAGAGACCCAGTACTTC | TRBJ2-5 | TRBV18 | NA | TRBD2
CASSPSAGRVTDTQYF | TGCGCCAGCAGCCCGTCGGCAGGGAGGGTAACAGATACGCAGTATTTT | TRBJ2-3 | TRBV4-3 | NA | TRBD2
CASSSDRNTEAFF | TGTGCCAGCTCATCCGACAGGAACACTGAAGCTTTCTTT | TRBJ1-1 | TRBV18 | NA | NA
CASSQDAESNQPQHF | TGCGCCAGCAGCCAAGATGCAGAGAGCAATCAGCCCCAGCATTTT | TRBJ1-5 | TRBV4-3 | few | NA
CASSEDGGSNQPQHF | TGTGCCAGCAGTGAAGATGGGGGTAGCAATCAGCCCCAGCATTTT | TRBJ1-5 | TRBV2 | NA | NA